The 29 T cell receptor beta chains in this list originate from one sample, sequenced in a study of cytomegalovirus exposure and HLA in healthy donors. The study ran its PCR with 60 Vbeta and 13 Jbeta primers. Sequencing was performed with immunoSEQ multiplex PCR; in TCRdb, only in-frame clones are kept and a portion is missing. The sample carries roughly 70,000 clones, roughly 79% recorded once. Sequences were obtained from PBMCs. The receptors stem from a man aged 45-65 years in good health and CMV-seronegative.

This chain links TRBV7-9 with TRBJ2-1; 14 positions match TRBD2. CDR3 size: 16 residues. Germline V lookup: CDR1 SEHNR, CDR2 FQNEAQ (reference sequence). With V trimmed by 5 bases and J by 9 bases, 9 bases remained unmatched. The CDR3 region is CASSPRLAGGPGEQFF. The CDR3 DNA follows: TGTGCCAGCAGCCCTCGACTAGCGGGAGGGCCGGGTGAGCAGTTCTTC. Based on the CDR3 plus reference TRBV7-9 and TRBJ2-1, the full variable domain is DTGVSQNPRHKITKRGQNVTFRCDPISEHNRLYWYRQTLGQGPEFLTYFQNEAQLEKSRLLSDRFSAERPKGSFSTLEIQRTEQGDSAMYLCASSPRLAGGPGEQFFGPGTRLTVL.

The CDR3 is CASMGTGPEKLFF. Written as DNA, the CDR3 is TGTGCCAGCATGGGGACAGGCCCTGAAAAACTGTTTTTT. The chain joins TRBV25-1 to TRBJ1-4; TRBD1 matches at 8 bases. V gave up 7 bases and J gave up 7 bases; unmatched junction bases: 5. The germline CDR1 and CDR2 sequences are MGHDK and SYGVNS. This CDR3 comprises 13 residues.

The chain carries TRBV4-1 and TRBJ2-3, with D maybe TRBD2 (5 bases). The CDR3 is 14 residues long. Trimming cost V 4 bases and J 4 bases, with 12 bases left between them. Germline values: CDR1 MGHRA, CDR2 YSYEKL. The CDR3 loop reads CASSPMERADTQYF. As DNA, the CDR3 is TGCGCCAGCAGCCCCATGGAGAGGGCAGATACGCAGTATTTT.

A single count supports this clone. The CDR3: CAWRPRDRGKIGEQYF. For the CDR3, the DNA is TGTGCCTGGAGGCCGAGGGACAGGGGAAAGATAGGCGAGCAGTACTTC. J is TRBJ2-7 and V is TRBV30, with 10 nucleotides matching TRBD1. V was clipped by 3 bases and J by 6 bases; unmatched bases: 14. The CDR3 runs 16 residues. Germline assignment: CDR1 GTSNPN and CDR2 SVGIG (reference sequence).

The chain couples TRBV6-6 to TRBJ1-1, with D tentatively TRBD1 (6 bases). Trimming stripped 7 bases from V and 0 bases from J, with 18 bases between. CDR3 length: 16 residues. Germline CDR1 MNHNY, CDR2 SVGAGI (reference sequence). The CDR3 DNA reads TGTGCCAGCACTAAAACTTCGACAGGAATGAACACTGAAGCTTTCTTT. This encodes CASTKTSTGMNTEAFF.

This clone was counted between two and nine times. This chain connects TRBV21-1 to TRBJ2-1; TRBD2 was called by the table and not checked on the DNA. TRBV21-1 represents a pseudogene. This CDR3 is built from 16 residues. The CDR3 coding sequence is TGTGCCAGCAGCAAAGTAGCGGGAGAATCCTACAATGAGCAGTTCTTC. Translated, it gives CASSKVAGESYNEQFF.

This rearrangement joins TRBV30 to TRBJ1-2; 9 positions agree with TRBD1. V trimming: 0 bases; J trimming: 6 bases; junction bases outside the gene matches: 5. This CDR3 is built from 14 residues. Germline V gene sequence: CDR1 GTSNPN, CDR2 SVGIG (reference sequence). CDR3: CAWSVLTGGNGYTF. For the CDR3, the DNA is TGTGCCTGGAGTGTACTCACAGGGGGCAATGGCTACACCTTC.

The chain carries TRBV7-9 and TRBJ1-5; D unresolved. The ends were cut back, 4 bases at V and 1 base at J, with 17 bases in the middle. Germline CDR1 reads SEHNR; CDR2 reads FQNEAQ (reference sequence). This CDR3 contains 17 residues. The CDR3 sequence: CASSYSLGRASNQPQHF. As DNA, the CDR3 is TGTGCCAGCAGCTATTCGCTGGGGAGGGCGAGCAATCAGCCCCAGCATTTT.

J is TRBJ2-3 and V is TRBV10-3; 10 bases are shared with TRBD2. Germline CDR1 is ENHRY and CDR2 is SYGVKD. CDR3 length: 14 amino acids. The trim removed 6 bases at V and 2 bases at J, leaving 2 bases unmatched. CDR3 coding DNA: TGTGCCATCAGCGGGACTAGCGTCACAGATACGCAGTATTTT. Amino acids: CAISGTSVTDTQYF.

The V call is TRBV7-9, the J call TRBJ2-1, with TRBD2 matching over 11 bases. This CDR3 spans 18 amino acids. Trimming removed 4 bases from V and 1 base from J; junction bases left unmatched: 9. Germline V lookup: CDR1 SEHNR, CDR2 FQNEAQ (reference sequence). CDR3 nucleotides: TGTGCCAGCAGCTCTCTAGCGGGAGGTACTGGGTCCTACAATGAGCAGTTCTTC. Its protein is CASSSLAGGTGSYNEQFF.

The chain is built from TRBV10-2 and TRBJ1-1, with D perhaps matching TRBD1 (5 bases). Between the trimmed V and J ends, which lost 5 bases and 2 bases, there was a span of 9 bases. This CDR3 has 13 amino acids. CDR1 is WSHSY and CDR2 is SAAADI in the germline V gene. CDR3 DNA: TGCGCCAGCAGTACTCAGGGAAACACTGAAGCTTTCTTT. Translation: CASSTQGNTEAFF.

The V call is TRBV2, the J call TRBJ2-1, with D possibly matching TRBD2 (6 bases). The V end was cut by 4 bases, the J end by 6 bases, with 10 bases between. Germline V gene data show CDR1 as SNHLY and CDR2 as FYNNEI. This CDR3 has 13 amino acids. The CDR3 DNA follows: TGTGCCAGCAGTGGTGGGACTGGCAATGAGCAGTTCTTC. Its protein product is CASSGGTGNEQFF.

The chain carries TRBV7-7 and TRBJ2-1, with a weak D call TRBD2 (6 bases). Germline V lookup: CDR1 SSHAT, CDR2 FNYEAQ (reference sequence). The CDR3 length is 13 residues. The CDR3 coding sequence is TGTGCTAGCCAGATCGGGGGATCTGGTGAGCAGTTCTTC. Its translation: CASQIGGSGEQFF.

The chain combines TRBV9 with TRBJ2-1, with D possibly matching TRBD1 (5 bases). Germline values: CDR1 SGDLS, CDR2 YYNGEE. Trimming removed 0 bases at V and 10 bases at J, with 11 bases between. The CDR3 extends over 13 amino acids. This CDR3 is CASSVEVGHEQFF. For the CDR3, the DNA is TGTGCCAGCAGCGTAGAGGTCGGACACGAGCAGTTCTTC. The full variable domain, its missing parts supplied by reference TRBV9 and TRBJ2-1, is DSGVTQTPKHLITATGQRVTLRCSPRSGDLSVYWYQQSLDQGLQFLIQYYNGEERAKGNILERFSAQQFPDLHSELNLSSLELGDSALYFCASSVEVGHEQFFGPGTRLTVL.

The gene calls are TRBV5-4 and TRBJ1-5; D not resolved. Germline assignment: CDR1 SGHNT and CDR2 YYREEE (reference sequence). CDR3 length: 18 amino acids. V was pared by 4 bases and J by 2 bases, with 22 bases between. Here the CDR3 reads CASSVDGGGVAGNQPQHF. The CDR3 bases are TGTGCCAGCAGCGTGGACGGAGGTGGTGTTGCCGGCAATCAGCCCCAGCATTTT.

This clone was seen a single time. This chain's CDR3 is CASSRDRGQETQYF. CDR3 coding DNA: TGTGCCAGCAGCCGGGACAGGGGTCAGGAGACCCAGTACTTC. V and J are TRBV2 and TRBJ2-5; 10 bases map to TRBD1. J lost 5 bases, V lost 6 bases, and 6 bases had no gene match. Germline V CDR1 and CDR2: SNHLY, FYNNEI. CDR3 length equals 14 residues. Full variable domain (remainder filled in from reference TRBV2 and TRBJ2-5): EPEVTQTPSHQVTQMGQEVILRCVPISNHLYFYWYRQILGQKVEFLVSFYNNEISEKSEIFDDQFSVERPDGSNFTLKIRSTKLEDSAMYFCASSRDRGQETQYFGPGTRLLVL.

The chain combines TRBV5-1 with TRBJ2-7; 13 nucleotides align to TRBD2. Unmatched junction bases numbered 6, after V lost 0 bases and J lost 6 bases. Germline assignment: CDR1 SGHRS and CDR2 YFSETQ. This CDR3 spans 16 amino acids. The CDR3 DNA reads as TGCGCCAGCAGCTTGGTCCCGGGACTAGCGGGACCCGAGCAGTACTTC. Amino acids: CASSLVPGLAGPEQYF.

V usage is TRBV5-4 and J usage is TRBJ2-5; 15 nucleotides match TRBD2. J lost 7 bases, V lost 2 bases, and 6 bases had no gene match. From germline, CDR1 is SGHNT and CDR2 YYREEE (reference sequence). The CDR3 is made up of 16 amino acids. Here the CDR3 DNA reads TGTGCCAGCAGCTTTCCCGGGACTAGCGGGGGGTCGACCCAGTACTTC. This translates into CASSFPGTSGGSTQYF. Looking up the rest from reference TRBV5-4 and TRBJ2-5 gives the full variable domain: ETGVTQSPTHLIKTRGQQVTLRCSSQSGHNTVSWYQQALGQGPQFIFQYYREEENGRGNFPPRFSGLQFPNYSSELNVNALELDDSALYLCASSFPGTSGGSTQYFGPGTRLLVL.

This rearrangement joins TRBV30 to TRBJ2-1; 8 bases are a match to TRBD2. The CDR3 runs to 15 residues. V was clipped by 4 bases and J by 4 bases; unmatched bases: 9. In germline, CDR1 is GTSNPN, CDR2 SVGIG (reference sequence). The CDR3: CAWNLRGGQYNEQFF. In DNA, the CDR3 is TGTGCCTGGAACCTACGGGGGGGGCAATACAATGAGCAGTTCTTC.

The table lists this clone with a count of one. The chain is built from TRBV7-2 and TRBJ1-3; D perhaps matches TRBD1 (5 bases). There are 16 residues in the CDR3. Germline V gene lookup returns CDR1 SGHTA and CDR2 FQGNSA. V was shortened by 1 base and J by 4 bases, with 14 bases between the two germline ends. The CDR3 is CASSLGGQGAGNTIYF. The CDR3 DNA is TGTGCCAGCAGCTTAGGTGGTCAAGGGGCGGGAAACACCATATATTTT. Together with reference TRBV7-2 and TRBJ1-3, the CDR3 gives the full variable domain: GAGVSQSPSNKVTEKGKDVELRCDPISGHTALYWYRQSLGQGLEFLIYFQGNSAPDKSGLPSDRFSAERTGGSVSTLTIQRTQQEDSAVYLCASSLGGQGAGNTIYFGEGSWLTVV.

The chain combines TRBV9 with TRBJ2-3, with 12 bases that match TRBD2. Per germline, CDR1 SGDLS and CDR2 YYNGEE. The CDR3 runs 15 residues. Trimming cost V 6 bases and J 3 bases; bases outside gene matches: 5. CDR3 residues: CASNLAGGGTDTQYF. For the CDR3, the DNA is TGTGCCAGCAACCTAGCGGGGGGGGGAACAGATACGCAGTATTTT.

The V gene is TRBV28, the J gene TRBJ1-1; a weak D match, TRBD1 (6 bases). The CDR3 runs 15 residues. Between the trimmed V and J ends, which lost 3 bases and 0 bases, there was a span of 11 bases. Germline CDR1 reads MDHEN; CDR2 reads SYDVKM. CDR3 region: CASSFLDRMNTEAFF. As DNA, the CDR3 is TGTGCCAGCAGTTTTTTAGACAGGATGAACACTGAAGCTTTCTTT.

The CDR3 nucleotides read TGTGCCTCGGGGCTCGGGAGGGAAAAACTGTTTTTT. Translation: CASGLGREKLFF. The rearrangement uses TRBV19 and TRBJ1-4; D perhaps matches TRBD1 (5 bases). CDR1 LNHDA and CDR2 SQIVND come from the germline V gene (reference sequence). Trimming took 11 bases from V and 8 from J, leaving 15 bases between them. This CDR3 has 12 amino acids.

The CDR3 loop is CASSQGGWDNEQFF. CDR3 DNA: TGCGCCAGCAGCCAAGGGGGCTGGGACAATGAGCAGTTCTTC. J is TRBJ2-1 and V is TRBV4-3; tentatively, D is TRBD1 (5 bases). The CDR3 extends over 14 amino acids. V gave up 1 base and J gave up 5 bases, with 9 bases separating them. Germline V gene lookup returns CDR1 LGHNA and CDR2 YSLEER.

The CDR3 DNA follows: TGTGCCAGCAGCCAGCTAGCGGTGACCACAGATACGCAGTATTTT. Its protein is CASSQLAVTTDTQYF. The rearrangement links TRBV6-5 to TRBJ2-3; 7 nucleotides agree with TRBD2. After removal of 6 bases from V and 2 bases from J, the junction contained 8 bases not matched to a gene. Germline CDR1 MNHEY, CDR2 SVGAGI. The CDR3 runs 15 residues.

V and J are TRBV2 and TRBJ1-3; the D is unclear. Germline V gene lookup returns CDR1 SNHLY and CDR2 FYNNEI. With 6 bases removed from V and 2 bases from J, the gap between germline ends came to 11 bases. The CDR3 has 14 residues. The CDR3 nucleotides are TGTGCCAGCAGCGGAGGGTCCGCTGGAAACACCATATATTTT. Protein sequence: CASSGGSAGNTIYF.

On this clone: At one of its ends the junction is not consistent with the germline gene, which may arise from a read error. The V and J genes are TRBV25-1 and TRBJ2-6, with 7 bases lining up with TRBD2. The CDR3 contains 13 residues. Germline V CDR1 and CDR2: MGHDK, SYGVNS. DNA of the CDR3: TGTGCCAGCAGTGAATCGGGGGGCAACGTCCTGACTTTC. It is translated as CASSESGGNVLTF.

The chain employs TRBV11-2 and TRBJ1-5; D uncertain. The V end was cut by 2 bases, the J end by 1 base, with 6 bases between. CDR1 SGHAT and CDR2 FQNNGV come from the germline V gene. CDR3 length: 14 amino acids. The CDR3 DNA reads as TGTGCCAGCAGCTTAAGTGAGAGCAATCAGCCCCAGCATTTT. As protein: CASSLSESNQPQHF. The whole variable domain, remainder taken from reference TRBV11-2 and TRBJ1-5, is EAGVAQSPRYKIIEKRQSVAFWCNPISGHATLYWYQQILGQGPKLLIQFQNNGVVDDSQLPKDRFSAERLKGVDSTLKIQPAKLEDSAVYLCASSLSESNQPQHFGDGTRLSIL.

The chain carries TRBV12-5 and TRBJ2-2, with TRBD1 identical over 7 bases. There are 17 residues in the CDR3. V was clipped by 6 bases and J by 7 bases; unmatched bases: 17. The germline CDR1 and CDR2 sequences are LGHNT and FRNRAP. CDR3 coding DNA: TGTGCTAGTGGCTCTGGACAGGTCCCCCTATCCAGCGGGGAGCTGTTTTTT. It is translated as CASGSGQVPLSSGELFF. The entire variable domain, with the rest obtained from reference TRBV12-5 and TRBJ2-2, is as follows: DARVTQTPRHKVTEMGQEVTMRCQPILGHNTVFWYRQTMMQGLELLAYFRNRAPLDDSGMPKDRFSAEMPDATLATLKIQPSEPRDSAVYFCASGSGQVPLSSGELFFGEGSRLTVL.